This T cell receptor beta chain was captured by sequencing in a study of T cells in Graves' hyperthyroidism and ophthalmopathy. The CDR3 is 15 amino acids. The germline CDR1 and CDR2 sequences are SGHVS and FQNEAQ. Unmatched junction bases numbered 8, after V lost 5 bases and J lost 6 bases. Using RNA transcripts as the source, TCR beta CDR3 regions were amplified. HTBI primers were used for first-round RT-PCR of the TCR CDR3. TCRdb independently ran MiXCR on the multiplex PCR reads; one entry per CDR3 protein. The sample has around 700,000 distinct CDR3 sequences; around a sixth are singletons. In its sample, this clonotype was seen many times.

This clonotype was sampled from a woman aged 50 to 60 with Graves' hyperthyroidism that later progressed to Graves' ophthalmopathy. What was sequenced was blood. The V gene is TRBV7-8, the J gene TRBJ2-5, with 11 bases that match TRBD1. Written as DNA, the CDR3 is TGTGCCAGCAGCCAAGGGACAGGGGGACGGAAGACCCAGTACTTC. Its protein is CASSQGTGGRKTQYF.